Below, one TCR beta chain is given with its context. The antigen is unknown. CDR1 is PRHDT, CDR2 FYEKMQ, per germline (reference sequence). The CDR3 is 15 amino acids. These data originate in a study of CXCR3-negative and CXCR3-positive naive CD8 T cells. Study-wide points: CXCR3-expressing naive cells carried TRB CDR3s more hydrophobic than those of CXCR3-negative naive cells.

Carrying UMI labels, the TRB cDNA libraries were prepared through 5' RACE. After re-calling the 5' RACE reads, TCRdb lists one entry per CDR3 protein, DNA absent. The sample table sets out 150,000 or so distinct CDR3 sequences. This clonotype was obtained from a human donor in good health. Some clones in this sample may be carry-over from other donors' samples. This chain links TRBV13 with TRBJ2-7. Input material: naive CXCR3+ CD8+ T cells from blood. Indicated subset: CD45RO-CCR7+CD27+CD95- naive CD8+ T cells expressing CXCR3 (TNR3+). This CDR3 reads CASSSSLGRSYEQYF. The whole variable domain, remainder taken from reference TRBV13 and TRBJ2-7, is AAGVIQSPRHLIKEKRETATLKCYPIPRHDTVYWYQQGPGQDPQFLISFYEKMQSDKGSIPDRFSAQQFSDYHSELNMSSLELGDSALYFCASSSSLGRSYEQYFGPGTRLTVT.